This TCR beta chain was recorded in a study of blood T cell repertoires in COVID-19. Overall study context: PBMCs, B-cell-depleted T cells, or T cells provided the cDNA or gDNA that made up the material.

Data came from immunoSEQ multiplex PCR; TCRdb stores just in-frame clones and leaves some out. The sample lists approximately 480,000 clones, roughly nine tenths occurring once. The sequence was collected from a man aged 18 to 29 with COVID-19, enrolled during active disease. Sequencing used peripheral blood.

Here the CDR3 reads CASSPGGTYNEQFF. The CDR3 DNA follows: TGCGCCAGCAGCCCTGGTGGGACATACAATGAGCAGTTCTTC. This chain links TRBV5-1 with TRBJ2-1; D might be TRBD1 (6 bases). There are 14 residues in the CDR3. The germline gives CDR1 SGHRS, CDR2 YFSETQ. V shed 4 bases and J shed 4 bases, with 12 bases lying between them.